Reported below is one T cell receptor (beta chain). The target antigen is unknown. Expressed TCRB transcripts got sequenced, as all isolated RNA was reverse transcribed. Profiling relied on immunoSEQ multiplex PCR, and the TCRdb table lists in-frame clones only, not all of them. The sample carries roughly 300,000 clones, 8% recorded once. These data are taken from a study of beta chain features in type 1 diabetes. Trimming pared 6 bases from V and 0 bases from J, leaving 14 bases between. Germline V gives CDR1 SEHNR, CDR2 FQNEAQ (reference sequence). The CDR3 runs to 16 residues. Study outcomes and limitations: Comparison showed that naive, central memory and Treg TCRB repertoires appeared more similar among patients than among healthy donors. TCRB CDR3s were moderately but significantly shorter in Type 1 diabetes patients in all four CD4+ subsets.

In total, each donor contributed a single heparinised blood draw that averaged around 120 mL. Sorting based on CD45RO/CCR7/CD25/CD127/CD95/CD27 separated CD4+ naive, central memory, regulatory and stem cell-like memory cells. The sequenced material came from central memory CD4+ T cells from blood. This chain links TRBV7-9 with TRBJ2-2; no clear D. The source is a woman younger than 35 in good health. The CDR3 bases are TGTGCCAGCAGTCCCAAGGCAGGAGCGAACACCGGGGAGCTGTTTTTT. This codes for CASSPKAGANTGELFF.